The 19 T cell receptor beta chains in this list originate from one sample, sequenced in a study of T-cell reconstitution after alpha-beta-depleted transplantation in children. Preparing the TCRbeta library involved the use of unique molecular identifiers. TCRdb re-analysed the PCR reads in MiXCR, keeping a single row per CDR3 protein. Among some 240,000 distinct CDR3 sequences, around 13% were seen once, and the ten largest hold roughly 2.6%. Here the sequenced sample was PBMCs from the stem cell graft donor, taken from the stem cell graft. The receptors stem from a human donor who donated a stem cell graft to a child with acute lymphoblastic leukemia.

This clonotype has ten or more counts. The gene calls are TRBV15 and TRBJ2-7; 9 bases align to TRBD1. The length of the CDR3 is 15 residues. J was trimmed by 3 bases and V by 0 bases; bases with no gene match: 3. CDR1 is LNHNV, CDR2 YYDKDF, per germline (reference sequence). CDR3 in DNA: TGTGCCACCAGCAGAGATCTGGGACAGGGCTACGAGCAGTACTTC. Its translation: CATSRDLGQGYEQYF.

This clonotype was seen at least ten times. V gene TRBV4-3 combines with J gene TRBJ1-5; TRBD1 might be the D (6 bases). Germline CDR1 reads LGHNA; CDR2 reads YSLEER. The CDR3 totals 16 residues. V was trimmed by 0 bases and J by 0 bases, leaving 9 bases between them. The chain's CDR3 is CASSQDRDTSNQPQHF. CDR3 DNA: TGCGCCAGCAGCCAAGATCGGGACACTAGCAATCAGCCCCAGCATTTT.

This clonotype was seen ten or more times. The chain is built from TRBV7-2 and TRBJ1-5; a possible D gene is TRBD1 (5 bases). The CDR3 runs to 13 residues. Trimming took off 1 base at V and 8 bases at J, with 9 bases between the two ends. The germline V gene has CDR1 SGHTA and CDR2 FQGNSA. The DNA of the CDR3 is TGTGCCAGCAGCTTAGGCAGGGAAAAGCCCCAGCATTTT. Protein sequence: CASSLGREKPQHF. The full variable domain, its missing parts supplied by reference TRBV7-2 and TRBJ1-5, is GAGVSQSPSNKVTEKGKDVELRCDPISGHTALYWYRQSLGQGLEFLIYFQGNSAPDKSGLPSDRFSAERTGGSVSTLTIQRTQQEDSAVYLCASSLGREKPQHFGDGTRLSIL.

This clonotype was counted ten times or more. V usage is TRBV29-1 and J usage is TRBJ2-1; 10 bases agree with TRBD2. The CDR3 totals 13 residues. Germline values: CDR1 SQVTM, CDR2 ANQGSEA. The V segment lost 6 bases and the J segment 5 bases; nucleotides outside the gene matches: 4. For the CDR3, the DNA is TGCAGCGTCCTCAGCGGGAGGGACAATGAGCAGTTCTTC. Its protein is CSVLSGRDNEQFF.

This clonotype has at least ten counts. The chain links TRBV29-1 to TRBJ2-3; 7 bases are shared with TRBD1. Losses at the gene ends were 6 bases for V and 2 bases for J; bases not matched to a gene: 5. This CDR3 contains 13 residues. Looked up from germline, CDR1 is SQVTM and CDR2 is ANQGSEA. CDR3 sequence reads: CSVTGTDTDTQYF. The CDR3 nucleotides read TGCAGCGTAACCGGGACAGACACAGATACGCAGTATTTT.

This clonotype has ten or more counts. The chain joins TRBV9 to TRBJ2-1, with a weak D call TRBD1 (5 bases). Germline values: CDR1 SGDLS, CDR2 YYNGEE. The CDR3 spans 15 residues. Trimming took off 0 bases at V and 6 bases at J, with 13 bases between the two ends. Here the CDR3 DNA reads TGTGCCAGCAGCGTAGGAGGTCAGGGTATCAATGAGCAGTTCTTC. It specifies CASSVGGQGINEQFF.

This clonotype has ten or more counts. The J gene is TRBJ2-1, the V gene TRBV12-3 or TRBV12-4; 13 bases match TRBD2. This CDR3 is 22 amino acids long. J was trimmed by 4 bases and V by 3 bases; bases with no gene match: 21. CDR3: CASSFIYRFGLAGERPYNEQFF. As DNA, the CDR3 is TGTGCCAGCAGTTTCATATACCGATTCGGACTAGCGGGAGAACGGCCTTACAATGAGCAGTTCTTC.

Many counts were recorded for this clonotype. V usage is TRBV4-3 and J usage is TRBJ1-1; 8 bases map to TRBD1. The CDR3 spans 15 residues. The V gene end was trimmed by 0 bases and the J gene end by 10 bases; junction bases not matched to a gene: 10. Per germline, CDR1 LGHNA and CDR2 YSLEER. The CDR3 here is CASSQEVRGQVRAFF. CDR3 DNA: TGCGCCAGCAGCCAAGAGGTGAGGGGACAGGTTAGAGCTTTCTTT.

This clonotype was seen many times. The chain joins TRBV11-1 to TRBJ2-1; 12 positions agree with TRBD2. The CDR3 runs 18 residues. After removal of 1 base from V and 3 bases from J, the junction contained 7 bases not matched to a gene. Germline V CDR1 and CDR2: SGHAT, FQDESV (reference sequence). This CDR3 reads CASSLVGLAGWDYNEQFF. The DNA of the CDR3 is TGTGCCAGCAGCTTAGTCGGACTAGCGGGATGGGACTACAATGAGCAGTTCTTC.

This clonotype has a count of ten or more. This chain joins TRBV5-5 and TRBJ2-1; TRBD2 might be the D (5 bases). Trimming pared 1 base from V and 5 bases from J, leaving 7 bases between. Per germline, CDR1 SGHKS and CDR2 YYEKEE (reference sequence). This CDR3 is built from 13 residues. CDR3 nucleotides: TGTGCCAGCAGCTTGAGAGGGAACAATGAGCAGTTCTTC. Encoded protein: CASSLRGNNEQFF. The full variable domain, with the rest looked up from reference TRBV5-5 and TRBJ2-1, is DAGVTQSPTHLIKTRGQQVTLRCSPISGHKSVSWYQQVLGQGPQFIFQYYEKEERGRGNFPDRFSARQFPNYSSELNVNALLLGDSALYLCASSLRGNNEQFFGPGTRLTVL.

The CDR3 is CASGIAGDTDTQYF. The CDR3, as DNA: TGTGCCAGCGGCATTGCGGGAGACACAGATACGCAGTATTTT. This rearrangement joins TRBV11-3 to TRBJ2-3; TRBD2 aligns across 7 bases. V was pared by 8 bases and J by 2 bases, with 7 bases of the junction left unmatched. CDR1 is SGHNT, CDR2 YENEEA, per germline. This CDR3 has 14 residues.

This clonotype was seen only a few times. The chain carries TRBV20-1 and TRBJ2-2; D possibly corresponds to TRBD1 (5 bases). CDR3 length: 15 amino acids. From germline, CDR1 is DFQATT and CDR2 SNEGSKA (reference sequence). Trimming took off 3 bases at V and 5 bases at J, with 16 bases between the two ends. The CDR3 bases are TGCAGTGCTAGTCCCGGGTCTCAGGGAACCGGGGAGCTGTTTTTT. It encodes CSASPGSQGTGELFF.

This clonotype was seen only a few times. This chain links TRBV18 with TRBJ1-2; the D is unclear. CDR1 is KGHSH, CDR2 LQKENI, per germline. The CDR3 is 15 amino acids. Trimming shortened V by 1 base and J by 7 bases, and 16 bases separated the two germline ends. The CDR3 coding sequence is TGTGCCAGCTCACCACGTTCTATTCCCCCCGGTGGCTACACCTTC. Translating it yields CASSPRSIPPGGYTF. The full variable domain, rest sourced from reference TRBV18 and TRBJ1-2, is NAGVMQNPRHLVRRRGQEARLRCSPMKGHSHVYWYRQLPEEGLKFMVYLQKENIIDESGMPKERFSAEFPKEGPSILRIQQVVRGDSAAYFCASSPRSIPPGGYTFGSGTRLTVV.

This clonotype has ten or more counts. J is TRBJ1-1 and V is TRBV5-5; 7 nucleotides match TRBD1. Germline CDR1 and CDR2: SGHKS and YYEKEE (reference sequence). CDR3 size: 14 residues. The J segment lost 4 bases and the V segment lost 5 bases, leaving 8 bases of the junction unmatched. The CDR3 nucleotides are TGTGCCAGCAGTCTCACAGGGGTGCGCACTGAAGCTTTCTTT. This translates into CASSLTGVRTEAFF.

This clonotype was seen only a few times. V usage is TRBV7-2 and J usage is TRBJ2-4; 8 bases match TRBD1. The V segment lost 3 bases and the J segment 1 base; nucleotides outside the gene matches: 8. Germline V gene sequence: CDR1 SGHTA, CDR2 FQGNSA. The CDR3 covers 17 residues. The CDR3 DNA reads as TGTGCCAGCAGCTTGCTAGGACAGGGTGACGCCAAAAACATTCAGTACTTC. Protein product: CASSLLGQGDAKNIQYF.

At least ten counts were recorded for this clonotype. In DNA form, the CDR3 reads TGTGCCAGCAGGGCAGGGGCAACTAATGAAAAACTGTTTTTT. Protein sequence: CASRAGATNEKLFF. This sequence joins TRBV4-2 and TRBJ1-4; TRBD1 is a possible D gene (6 bases). The CDR3 totals 14 residues. Germline loops: CDR1 LGHNA, CDR2 YNFKEQ. The V and J ends lost 6 bases and 0 bases respectively, with 8 bases between them.

Ten or more counts support this clonotype. V and J are TRBV18 and TRBJ1-5, with a possible D match to TRBD1 (5 bases). Trimming left V 5 bases short and J 0 bases short, with 8 bases between. The CDR3 runs to 14 residues. From germline, CDR1 is KGHSH and CDR2 LQKENI. DNA for the CDR3: TGTGCCAGCTCAGGGCAGGGTAGCAATCAGCCCCAGCATTTT. It specifies CASSGQGSNQPQHF.

This clonotype showed up just a few times. The V call is TRBV4-2, the J call TRBJ2-7, with D unresolved. V was pared by 2 bases and J by 6 bases, with 23 bases between. CDR1 and CDR2 from the germline V gene are LGHNA and YNFKEQ. This CDR3 is built from 17 residues. The chain's CDR3 is CASSQRKQAGPLTEQYF. DNA for the CDR3: TGTGCCAGCAGCCAACGAAAGCAGGCCGGCCCCCTCACCGAGCAGTACTTC.

This clonotype was observed many times. The J gene is TRBJ2-1, the V gene TRBV7-8; a weak D match, TRBD2 (6 bases). Germline V gene data show CDR1 as SGHVS and CDR2 as FQNEAQ. Trimming stripped 5 bases from V and 0 bases from J, with 20 bases between. The CDR3 is 18 residues long. The CDR3 sequence: CASSPRVGERVSYNEQFF. CDR3 nucleotides: TGTGCCAGCAGCCCCCGAGTTGGGGAGCGGGTCTCCTACAATGAGCAGTTCTTC.